This T cell receptor beta chain was sequenced for a study of cytomegalovirus exposure and HLA in healthy donors. Germline V gives CDR1 SGHNT, CDR2 YYREEE (reference sequence). The CDR3 runs to 14 residues. V lost 4 bases and J 7 bases, leaving 18 bases between the germline ends. Primers for the PCR totalled 60 Vbeta and 13 Jbeta. Clones were sequenced by immunoSEQ multiplex PCR, and TCRdb holds only the in-frame ones, with some missing. The profile shows 60,000 to 85,000 clones, about 66% of them singletons. Sequenced: PBMCs. The sequence came from a man between 60 and 75 years old in good health and CMV-seropositive. The chain carries TRBV5-4 and TRBJ2-7; D perhaps matches TRBD2 (6 bases). CDR3 bases: TGTGCCAGCAGCCCCGCGGGACGCGGTGATGAGCAGTACTTC. Translating gives CASSPAGRGDEQYF.